This is a list of T cell receptor beta chains from one sample in a study of cytomegalovirus exposure and HLA in healthy donors. Some clones are missing from TCRdb's copy, which holds only in-frame ones; the method was immunoSEQ multiplex PCR. The table shows 250,000 to 350,000 clones, with roughly 90% occurring only once. The sequenced sample was PBMCs. These receptors were taken from a man aged 35 to 55 in good health and CMV-seropositive. CDR3s leave out the opening cysteine and the closing phenylalanine or tryptophan. The order of the fields is D gene, J gene, V gene, CDR3 protein. D genes are given only for firm matches.

. | TRBJ1-5 | TRBV4-1 | ASSQERQGRNQPQH
. | TRBJ2-7 | TRBV19 | ASSIGETYEQY
. | TRBJ1-3 | TRBV11-2 | ASSRQAYSGNTIY
. | TRBJ2-3 | TRBV27 | ASSPRPGSRTDTQY
TRBD1 | TRBJ1-2 | TRBV9 | ASSSAGGTGGKGYGYT
. | TRBJ2-1 | TRBV5-1 | ASSLVRDNYNEQF
. | TRBJ1-3 | TRBV4-1 | ASSQGSGTSSGNTIY
. | TRBJ1-5 | TRBV19 | ASRRAQQPQH
TRBD1 | TRBJ1-2 | TRBV19 | ASSRSQGAYGYT
TRBD2 | TRBJ2-5 | TRBV7-9 | ASSSVLETGGGKTQY
TRBD1 | TRBJ2-6 | TRBV2 | ASSPRGQGNFPSGANVLT
TRBD2 | TRBJ2-5 | TRBV7-2 | ASSFRTSGSPKTQY
. | TRBJ2-1 | TRBV10-3 | AISEAEGQLYNEQF
TRBD2 | . | TRBV7-9 | ASSYGTSGWGAYEQY
. | TRBJ1-2 | TRBV7-9 | ASSLAEWAGSSYT
. | TRBJ2-1 | TRBV11-3 | ASSFSSGNEQF
. | TRBJ1-1 | TRBV9 | ASSDERNTEAF
TRBD1 | TRBJ1-5 | TRBV2 | ASSEANPRGYSNQPQH
. | TRBJ2-5 | TRBV4-1 | ASSQQGGETQY
. | TRBJ2-5 | TRBV5-6 | ASSLVNAAEETQY
TRBD2 | TRBJ2-5 | TRBV25-1 | ASSEYGSGGPETQY
TRBD2 | TRBJ2-1 | TRBV5-4 | ASSLYSGLAGLNNEQF
. | TRBJ1-2 | TRBV15 | ATSRDQWGGNGYT
. | TRBJ1-1 | TRBV27 | ASSLRGGGVYTEAF
TRBD2 | TRBJ2-7 | TRBV28 | ASRFGTSGSGEQY
. | TRBJ1-4 | TRBV6-5 | ASRRDSLNEKLF
. | TRBJ2-3 | TRBV6-1 | ATMNSGQGTDTQY
TRBD2 | TRBJ2-1 | TRBV28 | ASTLSGRANEQF
. | TRBJ1-2 | TRBV5-1 | ASSLEGGGYT
TRBD2 | TRBJ2-4 | TRBV18 | ASSPPEAGGVIAKNIQY
TRBD2 | TRBJ2-1 | TRBV7-8 | ASSLVAGSYNEQF
TRBD2 | TRBJ2-7 | TRBV4-1 | ASSLGLAAYEQY
. | TRBJ2-2 | TRBV10-2 | ASSESNRVQTGELF
. | TRBJ1-4 | TRBV13 | ASSRNRNEKLF
TRBD2 | TRBJ2-4 | TRBV28 | ASSPASGRALNIQY
TRBD1 | TRBJ2-3 | TRBV4-3 | ASSQDRQGGYTQY
. | TRBJ2-1 | TRBV19 | ASSIAGNTYNEQF
TRBD2 | TRBJ2-7 | TRBV19 | ASSITPSGAYEQY
TRBD2 | TRBJ2-1 | TRBV7-6 | ASSSRTSSYNEQF
. | TRBJ1-2 | TRBV7-9 | ASSSRAGAVYGYT
. | TRBJ1-2 | TRBV7-9 | ASSFRGQNYGYT
. | TRBJ2-3 | TRBV5-1 | ASSLGVDSIADTQY
TRBD1 | TRBJ2-7 | TRBV10-1 | ASSGTGDEQY
. | TRBJ1-1 | TRBV7-9 | ASSFDWPEAF
. | TRBJ1-5 | TRBV6-6 | ASSYSGAKQPQH
. | TRBJ1-1 | TRBV29-1 | SVVRQLNTEAF
. | TRBJ2-2 | TRBV15 | ATRVTENTGELF
. | TRBJ2-7 | TRBV28 | ASSFQFEQY
. | TRBJ2-7 | TRBV5-1 | ASSMDSSYEQY
TRBD1 | TRBJ2-1 | TRBV7-3 | ASSQTGTGGSRDKRNEQF
. | TRBJ1-1 | TRBV27 | ASSLLTGTEAF
TRBD2 | . | TRBV7-6 | ASSLAASGGPYEQY
. | TRBJ2-7 | TRBV7-6 | ASSLGLDFSYEQY
TRBD2 | TRBJ2-3 | TRBV6-1 | ASSPHGGSTDTQY
. | TRBJ2-7 | TRBV9 | ASSVTTPTYEQY